A selection of T cell receptor beta chains follows, all from one sample in a study of CD4 and CD8 cells across lung adenocarcinoma regions. MiXCR was run by TCRdb on the PCR reads, yielding one entry per CDR3 protein. The table has about 19,000 distinct CDR3 sequences, roughly 46% seen once; the top ten hold approximately 18%. The source material was CD4+ T cells from the margin of a lung tumor. These TCRs come from a male donor with lung adenocarcinoma. The CD4 and CD8 labels of this study may be unreliable. CDR3s include the opening cysteine and the closing phenylalanine or tryptophan. Fields, in order: V gene, J gene, D gene, clone size, CDR3 DNA, CDR3 protein. The D gene is left open where the match is weak. Only part of the rows carry a size: once, few, many, or a class if the clone is expanded.

>TRBV10-1|TRBJ2-4|NA|NA
TGCGGCGCCTCGGGTCTCGGAGCCAAAAACATTCAGTACTTC
CGASGLGAKNIQYF
>TRBV27|TRBJ2-4|NA|NA
TGTGCCAGCAGCTTAATGGGGCCACGACCCAAAGACACGCAGTACTTC
CASSLMGPRPKDTQYF
>TRBV25-1|TRBJ2-4|NA|once
TGTGCCACGGGGCAGACAGGCAAAAATATTCAGTACTTC
CATGQTGKNIQYF
>TRBV6-6|TRBJ1-2|TRBD1|large
TGTGCCAGCAGAACCGACAGGGACCCCTATGGCTACACCTTC
CASRTDRDPYGYTF
>TRBV6-5|TRBJ2-3|NA|NA
TGTGCCAGCAGACTCCAGTCCGGAAGTCCCGAGACGCTGTATTTT
CASRLQSGSPETLYF
>TRBV6-1|TRBJ2-3|NA|NA
TGTGCCAGCAAGAGACAGGCGGGGCCGTTTGCCAAAGATACTCAGTATTTC
CASKRQAGPFAKDTQYF
>TRBV7-8|TRBJ2-1|TRBD2|many
TGTGCCAGCAGCTTAGGGACTAGGGGAGTGAATGAGCAGTTCTTC
CASSLGTRGVNEQFF
>TRBV10-2|TRBJ2-7|NA|many
TGCGCCAGCAGTGAGTCGTACGAGCAGTACTTC
CASSESYEQYF
>TRBV25-1|TRBJ2-7|TRBD1|NA
TGTGCCAGCAGGGGGACAGCGAGAATTGAGCAGTACTTC
CASRGTARIEQYF
>TRBV10-2|TRBJ2-3|TRBD2|NA
TGCGCGGGGAGCGGGGGAGCGGGCACAGATACGCAGTATTTC
CAGSGGAGTDTQYF
>TRBV10-2|TRBJ2-3|NA|NA
TGCGGCAGCACGGGGGTGGCAGGGGCAGACACGCAGTATTTT
CGSTGVAGADTQYF
>TRBV6-1|TRBJ2-5|NA|NA
TGTGCCAGCAGTAGGGACGGGGATCAAGAGACCCAGTACTTC
CASSRDGDQETQYF
>TRBV3-1|TRBJ2-5|NA|NA
TGTGCCAGCACGGGGCTCGGGGGCAGCGACCAAAACACTCAGTACTTC
CASTGLGGSDQNTQYF
>TRBV27|TRBJ1-2|TRBD1|many
TGTGCCAGCAGTTTATCAGACAGGGCTGGCTACACCTTC
CASSLSDRAGYTF
>TRBV7-6|TRBJ2-1|NA|many
TGTGCCAGCAGCTTAGGACAGTCTGACAATGAGCAGTTCTTC
CASSLGQSDNEQFF
>TRBV27|TRBJ2-5|NA|NA
TGTGCCAGGGGGACGGGGTGTCAATACCAAGAGACCCAGTACTTC
CARGTGCQYQETQYF
>TRBV6-1|TRBJ2-3|TRBD1|many
TGTGCCAGCAGCCGACGGACAGGGGCTACCACAGATACGCAGTATTTT
CASSRRTGATTDTQYF
>TRBV10-3|TRBJ2-1|TRBD2|NA
TGTGCCATCAGCCAAGCGGGAGCAGAAGAGCAGTTCTTC
CAISQAGAEEQFF